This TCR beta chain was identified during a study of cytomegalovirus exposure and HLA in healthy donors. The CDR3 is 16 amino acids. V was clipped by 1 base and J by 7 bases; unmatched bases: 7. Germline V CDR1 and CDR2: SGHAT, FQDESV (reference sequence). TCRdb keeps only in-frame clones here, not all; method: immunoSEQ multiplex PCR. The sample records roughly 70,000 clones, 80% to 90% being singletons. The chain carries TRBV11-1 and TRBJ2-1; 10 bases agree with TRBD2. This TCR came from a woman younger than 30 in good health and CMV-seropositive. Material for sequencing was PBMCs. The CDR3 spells CASSLGGLAGANEQFF. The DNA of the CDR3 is TGTGCCAGCAGCTTAGGGGGGCTAGCGGGGGCTAATGAGCAGTTCTTC.